Reported below is one T cell receptor beta chain. The target antigen is unknown. CDR1 and CDR2 from the germline V gene are SGDLS and YYNGEE. The CDR3 is 16 amino acids. V lost 0 bases and J lost 6; bases outside the gene matches: 9. This sample stems from a study of post-analysis software for immune sequencing data. The study, taken as a whole, reports: The five TRBV segments detected at higher frequency in patients than in controls included TRBV5-6, TRBV5-1 and TRBV20-1. People with multiple sclerosis had a significantly lower normalized Chao1 diversity than controls did.

Included in the TCR beta cDNA libraries were unique molecular identifiers. TCRdb processed the PCR reads anew with MiXCR; each CDR3 protein has one entry. The sample contains 820,000 or so distinct CDR3 sequences, about 57% of which appear only once. This sequence joins TRBV9 and TRBJ2-3, with TRBD2 matching 8 bases. The sequence came from a girl under 18 with multiple sclerosis. The sequenced material came from blood. This CDR3 reads CASSVGAGEGGDTQYF. The CDR3 DNA is TGTGCCAGCAGCGTAGGAGCGGGGGAGGGCGGCGATACGCAGTATTTT.